This is a list of T cell receptor beta chains from one sample in a study of tumor-infiltrating lymphocytes in primary liver carcinoma. TCRdb independently ran MiXCR on the multiplex PCR reads; one entry per CDR3 protein. The sample yields about 64,000 distinct CDR3 sequences, over 60% seen once. Sequences were obtained from liver tumor tissue from sampling region 4. These receptor sequences come from a man in his forties or fifties with primary liver carcinoma and hepatitis B virus infection. The CDR3 runs from the conserved cysteine through the conserved F or W. Each record gives: CDR3 length, V gene, CDR3 protein.

14 | TRBV5-4 | CASSSATGSYGYTF
15 | TRBV28 | CASGVGQATNEKLFF
18 | TRBV7-8 | CASSLPRLDFSGANVLTF
15 | TRBV11-2 | CVTQWPRSGANVLTF
16 | TRBV6-6 | CAGSYSSPGFREKPFF
17 | TRBV4-1 | CVSSQPWGEPAYNKQFF
13 | TRBV6-5 | CVSSRRVGDTQYF
13 | TRBV6-6 | CASSPFSIGEQFF
12 | TRBV29-1 | CSVLQGGNEQFF
15 | TRBV11-2 | CASSSGTGAKYDQFF
17 | TRBV24-1 | CATSDLRRDRRDNEQFF
17 | TRBV6-5 | CSSSYSQGLSGASILTF